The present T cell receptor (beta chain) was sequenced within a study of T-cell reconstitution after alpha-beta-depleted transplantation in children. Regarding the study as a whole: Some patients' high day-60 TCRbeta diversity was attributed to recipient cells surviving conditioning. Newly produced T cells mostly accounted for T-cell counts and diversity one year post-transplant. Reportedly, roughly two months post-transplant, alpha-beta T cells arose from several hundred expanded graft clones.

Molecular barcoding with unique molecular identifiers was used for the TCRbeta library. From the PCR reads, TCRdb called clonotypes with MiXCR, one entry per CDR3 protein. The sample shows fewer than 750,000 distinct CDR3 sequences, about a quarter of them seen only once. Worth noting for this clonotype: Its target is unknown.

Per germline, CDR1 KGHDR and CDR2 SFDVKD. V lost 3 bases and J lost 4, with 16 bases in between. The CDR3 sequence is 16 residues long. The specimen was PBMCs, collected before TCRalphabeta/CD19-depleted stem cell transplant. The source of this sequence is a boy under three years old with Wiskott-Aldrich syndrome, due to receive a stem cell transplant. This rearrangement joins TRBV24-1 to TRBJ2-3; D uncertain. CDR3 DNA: TGTGCCACCAGTGATCCCGACCCAACGTGGGCAGATACGCAGTATTTT. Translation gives CATSDPDPTWADTQYF.